This TCR beta chain comes out of a study of response to subunit inactivated influenza vaccine listed by TCRdb under 2018. Notes on the research overall: Deep quantitative T cell receptor repertoire profiling was used in the study to track responses to a trivalent subunit inactivated influenza vaccine.

The library was obtained by RT-PCR. For sequencing, an Illumina HiSeq 2500 was employed. TCRdb itself trimmed the public reads at Q25 with fastp, ran MiXCR and retained productive beta chains. Each record represents a unique CDR3 protein, reported with the most common genes and DNA among its rows. The sample yields around 570,000 distinct CDR3 sequences; about 11% were counted once. The ten largest clones capture around 10% of the sample. Results and caveats for the whole study, not just this receptor: The authors proposed that each seasonal influenza vaccination may bring in only a limited number of new T cells.

In the case of this clonotype: No antigen is known for it. The input lacks base qualities; no much larger clone sits a single base away.

CDR1 LGHNA and CDR2 YSLEER were looked up in the germline V gene. From cysteine to phenylalanine, the CDR3 is 16 amino acids long. CDR3 DNA only is kept here, 48 bases in frame from base 1. V sheds 0 bases and J sheds 2 bases, leaving 13 bases between their ends. These records were also assigned to another study, of T cells expressing NK-cell markers. Drawing on the second study: TCR beta cDNA libraries were prepared using 5'RACE template switching, which introduced a universal primer site and unique molecular identifiers. In sorted CD3+CD56+NKG2C+, CD3+CD56+NKG2C- and CD3+CD56-NKG2C+ T-cell subsets from several donors, TCR beta-chain repertoires were profiled. Among the eight sequenced donors, only one was HCMV-seronegative, while the other seven were HCMV-seropositive. To restrict sorting to alphabetaTCR-expressing T cells, an anti-gammadeltaTCR antibody was added in several experiments. In more than five donors, the dominant CD3+CD56+NKG2C+ clonotypes ranked among the top 10 CD8+ clonotypes, making up about 1.0-7.5% of CD8+ T cells. Those dominant clonotypes were again the most abundant among CD3+CD56-NKG2C+ cells in a few donors, at about 25-60.1%. Whether the expanded NKG2C-expressing T cell clones were specific for HCMV antigens was left unclear. The study sequenced eight donors, all healthy volunteers chosen at random: three men and five women. HCMV-specific IgG was detected in serum with a commercial ELISA kit to determine HCMV serostatus. Peripheral blood mononuclear cells were isolated from blood by Ficoll density gradient centrifugation. For a handful of donors, bulk peripheral blood T-cell repertoires were also sequenced from unsorted PBMC. cDNA synthesis was primed from the TCR beta constant segment and was followed by two successive PCR amplification steps. Libraries were sequenced as 2 x 150 bp reads on Illumina HiSeq 2000/2500, MiSeq or NextSeq. Reads were demultiplexed and grouped by UMI with MIGEC, and clonotypes were assembled and quantified with MiTCR. To exclude erroneous sequences, only TCR cDNA sequences supported by at least two reads were retained. The tcR package was used for downstream repertoire analysis, and clonotypes were matched between fractions using CDR3 nucleotide sequence together with V segment. VDJmatch was used to annotate antigen specificity against VDJdb, with one amino acid substitution allowed in CDR3.

Sequencing used PBMCs from blood, obtained on the day of vaccination. This clonotype originated in a man aged 45-65 years who received an inactivated influenza vaccine. Donor details come from another sample of the same person, matched by shared clones. The receptor chain draws on TRBV4-3 and TRBJ1-1; no D gene can be assigned with confidence. The DNA sequence is given as TGCGCCAGCAGCCAAGATCCGGGCGGGCCAAACACTGAAGCTTTCTTT. Its protein reads: CASSQDPGGPNTEAFF.